This T cell receptor beta chain was captured in a study of technical replicates of blood from a few donors. This CDR3 has 18 amino acids. V lost 4 bases to trimming and J lost 1 base; unmatched junction nucleotides: 8. Germline CDR1 reads MGHRA; CDR2 reads YSYEKL. Generated by immunoSEQ multiplex PCR, the TCRdb table keeps only in-frame clones and is missing some. The sample contains about 73,000 clones, roughly 93% of which appear only once. This sequence was found in a human donor in good health. What was sequenced was T cells isolated from PBMCs. V and J are TRBV4-1 and TRBJ2-3; 13 nucleotides align to TRBD2. The CDR3 loop reads CASSRGLAGVIGTDTQYF. For the CDR3, the DNA is TGCGCCAGCAGCCGCGGACTAGCGGGAGTAATTGGCACAGATACGCAGTATTTT.